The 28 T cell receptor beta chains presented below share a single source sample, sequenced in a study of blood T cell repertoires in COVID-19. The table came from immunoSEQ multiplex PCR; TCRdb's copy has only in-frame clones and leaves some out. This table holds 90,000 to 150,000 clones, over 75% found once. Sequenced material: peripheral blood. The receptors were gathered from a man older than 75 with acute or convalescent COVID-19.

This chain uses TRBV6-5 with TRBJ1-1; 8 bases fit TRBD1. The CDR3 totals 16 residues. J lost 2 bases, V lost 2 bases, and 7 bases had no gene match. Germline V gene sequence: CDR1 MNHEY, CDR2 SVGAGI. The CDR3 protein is CASSYLLTGVNTEAFF. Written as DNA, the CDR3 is TGTGCCAGCAGTTACCTCCTGACAGGGGTAAACACTGAAGCTTTCTTT.

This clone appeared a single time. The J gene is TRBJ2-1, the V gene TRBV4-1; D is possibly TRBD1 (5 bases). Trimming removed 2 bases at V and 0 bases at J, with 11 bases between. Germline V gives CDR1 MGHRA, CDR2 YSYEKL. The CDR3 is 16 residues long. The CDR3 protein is CASSQTTGSSYNEQFF. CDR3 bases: TGCGCCAGCAGCCAAACAACAGGTAGCTCCTACAATGAGCAGTTCTTC.

The chain's CDR3 is CASSRQGYEQYF. CDR3 DNA sequence: TGTGCCAGCAGCAGACAGGGATACGAGCAGTACTTC. The chain uses TRBV7-9 and TRBJ2-7; 7 bases map to TRBD1. Germline assignment: CDR1 SEHNR and CDR2 FQNEAQ (reference sequence). V shed 5 bases, J shed 4 bases, and the junction held 2 bases outside the gene matches. The CDR3 is made up of 12 amino acids.

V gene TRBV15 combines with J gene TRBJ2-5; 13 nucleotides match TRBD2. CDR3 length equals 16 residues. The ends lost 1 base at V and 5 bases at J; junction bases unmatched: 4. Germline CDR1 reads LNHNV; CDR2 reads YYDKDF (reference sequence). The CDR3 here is CATSRGGLAGVETQYF. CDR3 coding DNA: TGTGCCACCAGCAGAGGCGGACTAGCGGGAGTCGAGACCCAGTACTTC.

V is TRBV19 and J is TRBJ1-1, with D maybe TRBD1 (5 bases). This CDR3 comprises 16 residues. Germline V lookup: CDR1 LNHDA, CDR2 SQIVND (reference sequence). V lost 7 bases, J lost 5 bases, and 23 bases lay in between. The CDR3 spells CASTSRDPTLGTEAFF. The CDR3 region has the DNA TGTGCCAGTACGTCGCGGGACCCAACCCTAGGGACTGAAGCTTTCTTT.

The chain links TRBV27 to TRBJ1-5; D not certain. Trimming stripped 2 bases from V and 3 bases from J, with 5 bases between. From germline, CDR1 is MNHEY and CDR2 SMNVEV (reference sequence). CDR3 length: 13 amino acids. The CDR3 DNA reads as TGTGCCAGCAGTTTAAGAGTCAATCAGCCCCAGCATTTT. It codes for CASSLRVNQPQHF.

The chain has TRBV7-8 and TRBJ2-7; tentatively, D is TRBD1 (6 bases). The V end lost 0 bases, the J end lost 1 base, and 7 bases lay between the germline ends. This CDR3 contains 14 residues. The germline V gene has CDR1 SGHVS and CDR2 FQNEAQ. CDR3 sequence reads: CASSLATGSYEQYF. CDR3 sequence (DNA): TGTGCCAGCAGCTTAGCAACAGGGTCCTACGAGCAGTACTTC.

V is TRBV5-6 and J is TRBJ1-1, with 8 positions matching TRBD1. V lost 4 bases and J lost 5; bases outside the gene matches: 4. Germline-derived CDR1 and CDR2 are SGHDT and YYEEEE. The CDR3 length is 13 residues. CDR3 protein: CASSTQGGTEAFF. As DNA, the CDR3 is TGTGCCAGCAGCACACAGGGGGGGACTGAAGCTTTCTTT.

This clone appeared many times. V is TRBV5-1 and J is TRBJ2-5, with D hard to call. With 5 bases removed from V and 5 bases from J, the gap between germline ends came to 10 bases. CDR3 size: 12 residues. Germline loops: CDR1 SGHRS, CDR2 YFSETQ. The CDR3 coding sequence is TGCGCCAGCAGGAGAATGATGGAGACCCAGTACTTC. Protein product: CASRRMMETQYF. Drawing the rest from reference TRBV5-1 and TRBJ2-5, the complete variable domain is KAGVTQTPRYLIKTRGQQVTLSCSPISGHRSVSWYQQTPGQGLQFLFEYFSETQRNKGNFPGRFSGRQFSNSRSEMNVSTLELGDSALYLCASRRMMETQYFGPGTRLLVL.

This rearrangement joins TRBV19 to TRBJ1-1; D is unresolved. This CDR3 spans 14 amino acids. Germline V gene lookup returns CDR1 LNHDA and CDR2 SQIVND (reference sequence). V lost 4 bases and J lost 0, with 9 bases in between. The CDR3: CASSRGIMNTEAFF. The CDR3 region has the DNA TGTGCCAGTAGTAGAGGCATAATGAACACTGAAGCTTTCTTT. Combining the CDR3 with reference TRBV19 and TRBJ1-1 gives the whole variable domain DGGITQSPKYLFRKEGQNVTLSCEQNLNHDAMYWYRQDPGQGLRLIYYSQIVNDFQKGDIAEGYSVSREKKESFPLTVTSAQKNPTAFYLCASSRGIMNTEAFFGQGTRLTVV.

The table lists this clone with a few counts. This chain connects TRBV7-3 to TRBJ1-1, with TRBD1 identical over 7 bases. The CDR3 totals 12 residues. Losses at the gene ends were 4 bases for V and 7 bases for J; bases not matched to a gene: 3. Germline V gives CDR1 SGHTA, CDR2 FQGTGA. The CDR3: CASSSGGGEAFF. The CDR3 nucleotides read TGTGCCAGCAGCTCAGGGGGAGGTGAAGCTTTCTTT.

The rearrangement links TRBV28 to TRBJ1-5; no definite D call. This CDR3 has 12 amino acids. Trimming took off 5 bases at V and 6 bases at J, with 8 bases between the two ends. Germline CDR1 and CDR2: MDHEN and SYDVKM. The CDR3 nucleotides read TGTGCCAGCAGTGCCCGAGTTCAGCCCCAGCATTTT. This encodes CASSARVQPQHF.

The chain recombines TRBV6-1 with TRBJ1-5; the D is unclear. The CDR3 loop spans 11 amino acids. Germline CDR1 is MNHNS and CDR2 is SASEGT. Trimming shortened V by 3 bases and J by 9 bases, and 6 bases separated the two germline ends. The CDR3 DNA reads TGTGCCAGCAGTGAGAGCCTGCCCCAGCATTTT. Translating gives CASSESLPQHF.

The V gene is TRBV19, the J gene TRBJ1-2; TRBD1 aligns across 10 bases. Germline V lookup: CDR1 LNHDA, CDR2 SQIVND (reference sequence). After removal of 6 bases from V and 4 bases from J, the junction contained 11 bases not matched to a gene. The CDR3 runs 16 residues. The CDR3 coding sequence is TGTGCCAGTAGGGAAAGACAGGGGGCGTCGTTCTATGGCTACACCTTC. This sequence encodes CASRERQGASFYGYTF.

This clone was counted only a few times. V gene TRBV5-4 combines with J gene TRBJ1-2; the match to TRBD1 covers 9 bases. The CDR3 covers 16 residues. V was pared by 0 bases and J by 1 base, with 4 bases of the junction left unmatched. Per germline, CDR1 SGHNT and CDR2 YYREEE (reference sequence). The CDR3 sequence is CASSLATGGFNYGYTF. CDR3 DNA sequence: TGTGCCAGCAGCTTGGCCACAGGGGGCTTTAACTATGGCTACACCTTC.

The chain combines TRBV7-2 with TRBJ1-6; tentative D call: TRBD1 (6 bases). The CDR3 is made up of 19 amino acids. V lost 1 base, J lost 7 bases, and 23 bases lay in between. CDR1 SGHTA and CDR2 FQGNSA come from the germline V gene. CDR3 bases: TGTGCCAGCAGCTTAGGAGGGCGAACTTTGGGACATAACAATTCACCCCTCCACTTT. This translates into CASSLGGRTLGHNNSPLHF.

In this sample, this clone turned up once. This CDR3 is CASSINRQPNYGYTF. CDR3 nucleotide sequence: TGTGCCAGTAGTATTAACAGGCAACCTAACTATGGCTACACCTTC. The gene calls are TRBV19 and TRBJ1-2, with D possibly matching TRBD1 (5 bases). V lost 3 bases and J 0 bases, leaving 11 bases between the germline ends. The CDR3 loop spans 15 amino acids. Germline values: CDR1 LNHDA, CDR2 SQIVND (reference sequence). Full variable domain (remainder filled in from reference TRBV19 and TRBJ1-2): DGGITQSPKYLFRKEGQNVTLSCEQNLNHDAMYWYRQDPGQGLRLIYYSQIVNDFQKGDIAEGYSVSREKKESFPLTVTSAQKNPTAFYLCASSINRQPNYGYTFGSGTRLTVV.

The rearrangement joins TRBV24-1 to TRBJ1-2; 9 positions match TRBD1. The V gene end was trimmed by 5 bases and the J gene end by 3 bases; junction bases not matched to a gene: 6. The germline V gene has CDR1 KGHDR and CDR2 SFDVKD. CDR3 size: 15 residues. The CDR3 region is CATSGQQGADYGYTF. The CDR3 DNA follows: TGTGCCACCAGTGGCCAACAGGGGGCGGACTATGGCTACACCTTC.

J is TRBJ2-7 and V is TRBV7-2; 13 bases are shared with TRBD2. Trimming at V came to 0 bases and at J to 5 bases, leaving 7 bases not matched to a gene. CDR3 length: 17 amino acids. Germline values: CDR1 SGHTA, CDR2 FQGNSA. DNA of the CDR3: TGTGCCAGCAGCTTAGCGCGGACTAGCGGGAGAACGAACGAGCAGTACTTC. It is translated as CASSLARTSGRTNEQYF.

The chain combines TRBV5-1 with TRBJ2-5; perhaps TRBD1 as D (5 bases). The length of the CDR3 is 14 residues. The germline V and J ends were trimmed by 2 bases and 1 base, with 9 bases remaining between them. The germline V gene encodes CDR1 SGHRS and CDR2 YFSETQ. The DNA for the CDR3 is TGCGCCAGCAGCTTCGGCAGGGCCCAAGAGACCCAGTACTTC. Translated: CASSFGRAQETQYF.

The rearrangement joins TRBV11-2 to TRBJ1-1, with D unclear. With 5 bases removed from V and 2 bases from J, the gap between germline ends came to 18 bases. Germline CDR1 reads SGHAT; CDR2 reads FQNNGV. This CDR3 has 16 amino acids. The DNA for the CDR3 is TGTGCCAGCAGCCTATACGCGGGTTCCACTAACACTGAAGCTTTCTTT. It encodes CASSLYAGSTNTEAFF.

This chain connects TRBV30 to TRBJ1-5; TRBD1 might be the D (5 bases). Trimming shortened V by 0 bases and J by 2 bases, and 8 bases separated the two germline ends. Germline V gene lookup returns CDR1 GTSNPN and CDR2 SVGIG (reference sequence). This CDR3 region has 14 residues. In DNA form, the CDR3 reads TGTGCCTGGAGTGTTAAACAGGGCAATCAGCCCCAGCATTTT. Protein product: CAWSVKQGNQPQHF.

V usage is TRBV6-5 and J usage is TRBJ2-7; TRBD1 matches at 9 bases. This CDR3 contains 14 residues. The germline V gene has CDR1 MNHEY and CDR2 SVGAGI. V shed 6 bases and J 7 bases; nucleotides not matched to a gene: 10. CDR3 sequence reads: CASRSPGQGEEQYF. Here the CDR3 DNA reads TGTGCCAGCAGATCCCCGGGACAGGGAGAAGAGCAGTACTTC.

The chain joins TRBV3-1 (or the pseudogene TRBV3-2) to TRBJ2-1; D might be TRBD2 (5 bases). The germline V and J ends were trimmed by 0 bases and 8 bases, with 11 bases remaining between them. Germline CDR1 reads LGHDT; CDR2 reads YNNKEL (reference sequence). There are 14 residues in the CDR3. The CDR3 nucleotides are TGTGCCAGCAGCCAAGATGACCGGAGGTATGAGCAGTTCTTC. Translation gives CASSQDDRRYEQFF.

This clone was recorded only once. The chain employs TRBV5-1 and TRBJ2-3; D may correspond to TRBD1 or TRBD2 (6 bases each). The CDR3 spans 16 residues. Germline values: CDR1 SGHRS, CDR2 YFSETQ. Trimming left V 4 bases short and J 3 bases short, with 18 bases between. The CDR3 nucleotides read TGCGCCAGCAGCATGGGGGGTGACAGGCGGACAGATACGCAGTATTTT. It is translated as CASSMGGDRRTDTQYF.

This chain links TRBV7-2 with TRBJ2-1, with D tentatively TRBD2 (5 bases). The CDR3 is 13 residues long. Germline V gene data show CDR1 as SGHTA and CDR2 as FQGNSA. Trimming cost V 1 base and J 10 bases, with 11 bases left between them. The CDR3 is CASSLERDEEQFF. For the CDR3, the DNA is TGTGCCAGCAGCTTAGAACGGGATGAAGAGCAGTTCTTC.

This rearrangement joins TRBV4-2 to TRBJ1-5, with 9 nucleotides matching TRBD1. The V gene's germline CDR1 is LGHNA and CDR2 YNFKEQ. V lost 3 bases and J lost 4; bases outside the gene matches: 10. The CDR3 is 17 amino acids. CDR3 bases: TGTGCCAGCAGCCATGATCCCGGGACAGGGTTGAATCAGCCCCAGCATTTT. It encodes CASSHDPGTGLNQPQHF.

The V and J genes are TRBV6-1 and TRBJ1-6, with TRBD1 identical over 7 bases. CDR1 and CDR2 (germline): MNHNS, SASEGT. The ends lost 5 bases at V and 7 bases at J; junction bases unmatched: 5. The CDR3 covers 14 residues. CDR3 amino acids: CASSQTGQNSPLHF. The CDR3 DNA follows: TGTGCCAGCAGTCAGACAGGGCAGAATTCACCCCTCCACTTT.